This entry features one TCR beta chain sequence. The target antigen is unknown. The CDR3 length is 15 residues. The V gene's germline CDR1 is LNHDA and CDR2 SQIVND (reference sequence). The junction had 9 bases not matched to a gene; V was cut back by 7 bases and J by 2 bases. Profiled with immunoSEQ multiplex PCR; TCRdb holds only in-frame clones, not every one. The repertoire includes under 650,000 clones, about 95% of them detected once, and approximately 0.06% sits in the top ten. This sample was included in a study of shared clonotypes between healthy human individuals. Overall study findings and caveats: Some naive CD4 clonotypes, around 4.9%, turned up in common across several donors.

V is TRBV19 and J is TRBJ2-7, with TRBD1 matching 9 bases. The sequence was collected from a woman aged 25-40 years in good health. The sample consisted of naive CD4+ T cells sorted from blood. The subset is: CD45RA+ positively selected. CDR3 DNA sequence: TGTGCCAGTAATACCCCCGGGACAGGGACCTACGAGCAGTACTTC. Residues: CASNTPGTGTYEQYF.